This T cell receptor beta chain was obtained from a study of PD-L1 blockade in urothelial cancer. Overall study: Male sex and bladder-origin urothelial cancer were recorded for about 90% of the 29 patients.

Repertoires were generated with immunoSEQ multiplex PCR, while TCRdb's copy carries only in-frame clones and drops some. Seen here are about 32,000 clones, approximately 34% observed once, and the top ten hold about 8.9%. With V trimmed by 6 bases and J by 1 base, 6 bases remained unmatched. The CDR3 contains 15 residues. CDR1 and CDR2 (germline): LGHNT, FRNRAP. The origin of this receptor is a man aged 55 to 69 with urothelial cancer. Sample: tumor tissue, taken before atezolizumab (anti-PD-L1) treatment. The V gene is TRBV12-5, the J gene TRBJ1-1; 9 nucleotides match TRBD1. The CDR3, as DNA: TGTGCTAGTGGGACGGGGACAGGGCGGAACACTGAAGCTTTCTTT. Amino acid sequence: CASGTGTGRNTEAFF.